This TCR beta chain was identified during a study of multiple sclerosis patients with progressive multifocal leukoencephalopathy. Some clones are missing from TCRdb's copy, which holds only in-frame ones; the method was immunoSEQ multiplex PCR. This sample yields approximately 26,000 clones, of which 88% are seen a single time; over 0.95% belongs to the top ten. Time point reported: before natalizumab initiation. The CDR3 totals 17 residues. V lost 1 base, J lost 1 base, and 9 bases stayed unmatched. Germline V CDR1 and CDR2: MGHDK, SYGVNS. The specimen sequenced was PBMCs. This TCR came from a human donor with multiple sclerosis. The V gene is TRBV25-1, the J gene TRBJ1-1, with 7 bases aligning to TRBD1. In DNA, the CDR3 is TGTGCCAGCAGTGAATTCCTACCGGGACAGACGAACACTGAAGCTTTCTTT. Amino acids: CASSEFLPGQTNTEAFF.